A selection of T cell receptor beta chains follows, all from one sample in a study. Profiling relied on immunoSEQ multiplex PCR, and the TCRdb table lists in-frame clones only, not all of them. This table holds 68,000 or so clones, 93% found once. What was sequenced was PBMCs. The receptors come from a man in his forties with rheumatoid arthritis. Each CDR3 is given with its conserved first and last residue. A D gene is named only where the DNA matches it firmly. The size field is filled for only some rows; it gives once, few, many or a size class.

>TRBV6-5|TRBD2|-|TRBJ2-1
TGTGCCAGCAGCAGACTAGCGGGAGGGCTGGATGAGCAGTTCTTC
CASSRLAGGLDEQFF
>TRBV4-3|TRBD2|-|TRBJ2-7
TGCGCCAGCAGCCCGGGGGGGACCGAGCAGTACTTC
CASSPGGTEQYF
>TRBV18|-|-|TRBJ2-7
TGTGCCAGCTCACCCGGGCCCGGTGAACAGTACTTC
CASSPGPGEQYF
>TRBV3-1/TRBV3-2|-|-|TRBJ2-2
TGTGCCAGCAGCCAACTCGGGACGGTGAACACCGGGGAGCTGTTTTTT
CASSQLGTVNTGELFF
>TRBV19|-|-|TRBJ1-1
TGTGCCAGTAGTTTAACCGGTGCGAACACTGAAGCTTTCTTT
CASSLTGANTEAFF
>TRBV11-1|-|-|TRBJ2-7
TGTGCCAGCACCCTTACGCCTGCACGGACCTCCTACGAGCAGTACTTC
CASTLTPARTSYEQYF
>TRBV5-6|-|-|TRBJ1-1
TGTGCCAGCAGCTTTATGAGGAACACTGAAGCTTTCTTT
CASSFMRNTEAFF
>TRBV11-2|TRBD2|-|TRBJ2-7
TGTGCCAGCAGTCATCCCGGGACTAGCGGGCGCTCCTACGAGCAGTACTTC
CASSHPGTSGRSYEQYF
>TRBV5-6|-|-|TRBJ1-1
TGTGCCAGCAGCTTGCGGGGGCGCTTTACTGAAGCTTTCTTT
CASSLRGRFTEAFF
>TRBV5-4|-|-|TRBJ2-3
TGTGCCAGCAGCTCGAGCACAGATACGCAGTATTTT
CASSSSTDTQYF
>TRBV9|-|-|TRBJ1-5
TGTGCCAGCAGCGAGACCCCGGGGGAGCCCCAGCATTTT
CASSETPGEPQHF
>TRBV19|-|-|TRBJ1-5
TGTGCCAGTTCAAACAGGGCGAACGGCAATCAGCCCCAGCATTTT
CASSNRANGNQPQHF
>TRBV4-1|TRBD2|-|TRBJ2-1
TGCGCCAGCAGCCAAGTTGCTGGGACTAGCTCCTACAATGAGCAGTTCTTC
CASSQVAGTSSYNEQFF
>TRBV5-1|-|-|TRBJ1-1
TGCGCCAGCAGCTCTTGGAACACTGAAGCTTTCTTT
CASSSWNTEAFF
>TRBV6-2/TRBV6-3|-|-|TRBJ1-3
TGTGCCAGCAGCGGGGGCGTTGGAAACACCATATATTTT
CASSGGVGNTIYF
>TRBV6-5|TRBD1|-|TRBJ2-7
TGTGCCAGCATCGCTGGACAGGGGACATCCTACGAGCAGTACTTC
CASIAGQGTSYEQYF
>TRBV5-1|-|once|TRBJ2-1
TGCGCCAGCAGAATGAGCTATGAGCAGTTCTTC
CASRMSYEQFF
>TRBV7-3|-|-|TRBJ2-1
TGTGCCAGCAGCTTAACCTACCCCCCAGCGGAGCAGTTCTTC
CASSLTYPPAEQFF
>TRBV27|-|-|TRBJ1-1
TGTGCCAGCAGTGCCAGCCCCCCCCAAAATACTGAAGCTTTCTTT
CASSASPPQNTEAFF
>TRBV27|-|-|TRBJ2-7
TGTGCCAGCAGTTTATCCGGGACCTCCTTATACGAGCAGTACTTC
CASSLSGTSLYEQYF
>TRBV28|TRBD2|once|TRBJ2-5
TGTGCCAGCTGGGGGCGGGAGGGAAGAGAGACCCAGTACTTC
CASWGREGRETQYF
>TRBV30|-|-|TRBJ1-1
TGTGCCTGGAGCCCGGAGGCGGACACTGAAGCTTTCTTT
CAWSPEADTEAFF
>TRBV11-3|-|-|TRBJ1-1
TGTGCCAGCAGCTTAAGGTCAAATGAGGACACTGAAGCTTTCTTT
CASSLRSNEDTEAFF
>TRBV19|-|-|TRBJ1-3
TGTGCCAGTAGTGAACGACAGTGGCGCTCTGGAAACACCATATATTTT
CASSERQWRSGNTIYF
>TRBV28|TRBD2|-|TRBJ2-3
TGTGCCAGCAGTATAGATAGGGGCGGGAGCGTCCCAGATACGCAGTATTTT
CASSIDRGGSVPDTQYF
>TRBV19|-|-|TRBJ2-1
TGTGCCAGTAGTACTCAGGGGTTTCTCAACAATGAGCAGTTCTTC
CASSTQGFLNNEQFF
>TRBV5-1|TRBD1|-|TRBJ2-2
TGCGCCAGCAGCGAGAGGACAGGGGGCTCGTCCGGGGAGCTGTTTTTT
CASSERTGGSSGELFF
>TRBV18|TRBD1|-|TRBJ1-4
TGTGCCAGCTCACCACGCGAACAGGGGAATGAAAAACTGTTTTTT
CASSPREQGNEKLFF
>TRBV20-1|TRBD2|-|TRBJ2-3
TGCAGTGCTAGTGGACGGGAGGCATTCACAGATACGCAGTATTTT
CSASGREAFTDTQYF
>TRBV5-8|TRBD1|-|TRBJ1-5
TGTGCCAGCAGCCCTTGGACAGGACACACGGCCCAGCATTTT
CASSPWTGHTAQHF
>TRBV20-1|-|-|TRBJ1-5
TGCAGTGCTAGTACAGGGCGGTGGGAACAGCCCCAGCATTTT
CSASTGRWEQPQHF
>TRBV27|-|-|TRBJ1-2
TGTGCCAGCAGACCCGTCGATCAGCGAATCGATGGCTACACCTTC
CASRPVDQRIDGYTF
>TRBV24-1|-|-|TRBJ1-4
TGTGCCACCAGTGACACGGACGGAAATGAAAAACTGTTTTTT
CATSDTDGNEKLFF
>TRBV10-1|-|-|TRBJ1-1
TGCGCCAGCAGTGAGGGGGGTCAGCCAGCGAACACTGAAGCTTTCTTT
CASSEGGQPANTEAFF
>TRBV18|TRBD1|once|TRBJ1-2
TGTGCCAGCTCAGGGGAAGGACAGGGGAGGAATGGCTACACCTTC
CASSGEGQGRNGYTF
>TRBV7-9|TRBD2|-|TRBJ2-3
TGTGCCAGCAGCCGCCAGGTAGCGGGAGGGACAGATACGCAGTATTTT
CASSRQVAGGTDTQYF
>TRBV6-1|-|-|TRBJ2-3
TGTGCCAGCAGTGAAAGCGTAAGGGCAGATACGCAGTATTTT
CASSESVRADTQYF
>TRBV4-2|TRBD2|-|TRBJ2-2
TGTGCCAGCAGCCCACGACTAGCGGGGGGCCGCACCGGGGAGCTGTTTTTT
CASSPRLAGGRTGELFF
>TRBV21-1|-|-|TRBJ1-1
TGTGCCAGCAGCACGGGACAGGGAAGGAACACTGAAGCTTTCTTT
CASSTGQGRNTEAFF
>TRBV9|-|-|TRBJ1-1
TGTGCCAGCAGCATGGACACCTACACTGAAGCTTTCTTT
CASSMDTYTEAFF
>TRBV7-3|-|-|TRBJ2-6
TGTGCCAGCAGCCCCCGTGGGGGGCTACGCTCTGGGGCCAACGTCCTGACTTTC
CASSPRGGLRSGANVLTF
>TRBV6-4|TRBD2|-|TRBJ2-1
TGTGCCAGCAGTGAAAGTGGCGGGAGGTCTGGTGAGCAGTTCTTC
CASSESGGRSGEQFF
>TRBV9|TRBD1|-|TRBJ1-1
TGTGCCAGCAGCGTAGATGGTTACAGGGGGGTGAGCACTGAAGCTTTCTTT
CASSVDGYRGVSTEAFF
>TRBV3-1/TRBV3-2|-|-|TRBJ2-7
TGTGCCAGCAGCCAAGTCCGCAGGGCGAGAGAGCAGTACTTC
CASSQVRRAREQYF
>TRBV4-1|TRBD2|-|TRBJ2-3
TGCGCCAGCAGCCAGGGACTAGCGGGGGACCCGACAGATACGCAGTATTTT
CASSQGLAGDPTDTQYF